These T cell receptor beta chains were read from a single sample in a study of PD-1 blockade in classical Hodgkin lymphoma. The data were produced by immunoSEQ multiplex PCR, yet TCRdb's version contains in-frame clones alone and is incomplete. This table holds 66,000 or so clones, 65% to 75% found once. Here the sequenced sample was peripheral blood mononuclear cells (PBMCs), taken before the second cycle of nivolumab. The source of these receptors is a human donor with classical Hodgkin lymphoma. CDR3s include the opening cysteine and the closing phenylalanine or tryptophan. D genes are given only for firm matches. Clone size is not always given. Where it is, it says once, few, many or a class for expanded clones.

D: NA
size: NA
J: TRBJ1-2
V: TRBV6-1
DNA: TGTGCCAGCAGTTCGACTCTTGCGGGGGGCTACACCTTC
CDR3: CASSSTLAGGYTF

D: NA
size: NA
J: TRBJ1-1
V: TRBV12-5
DNA: TGTGCTAGTGGTTTGGTATTTTTTTCGGGCCAAGAGAGGGACACTCCCCATTTGAACACTGAAGCTTTCTTT
CDR3: CASGLVFFSGQERDTPHLNTEAFF

D: NA
size: few
J: TRBJ2-3
V: TRBV19
DNA: TGTGCCAGTAGTTGGGGCAGCGGACCCACAGATACGCAGTATTTT
CDR3: CASSWGSGPTDTQYF

D: TRBD1
size: many
J: TRBJ1-2
V: TRBV6-5
DNA: TGTGCCAGCAGCATGACAGGGGGCGCGTTTGGCTACACCTTC
CDR3: CASSMTGGAFGYTF

D: TRBD2
size: few
J: TRBJ2-5
V: TRBV29-1
DNA: TGCAGCGTTGAGGGGGGGAGAGAGACCCAGTACTTC
CDR3: CSVEGGRETQYF

D: NA
size: NA
J: TRBJ2-7
V: TRBV5-5
DNA: TGTGCCAGCAGCTTGGCCCCGGGGCCCAATTACGAGCAGTACTTC
CDR3: CASSLAPGPNYEQYF

D: NA
size: NA
J: TRBJ2-1
V: TRBV5-1
DNA: TGCGCCAGCAGCTCATCAAGCTCCTACAATGAGCAGTTCTTC
CDR3: CASSSSSSYNEQFF

D: NA
size: NA
J: TRBJ1-5
V: TRBV28
DNA: TGTGCCAGCAGTTTATTTGCAGGGGGCAATCAGCCCCAGCATTTT
CDR3: CASSLFAGGNQPQHF

D: NA
size: NA
J: TRBJ2-7
V: TRBV7-2
DNA: TGTGCCAGCAGCTTTCCGGGGGGCCAAGGCGAGCAGTACTTC
CDR3: CASSFPGGQGEQYF

D: NA
size: NA
J: TRBJ1-2
V: TRBV18
DNA: TGTGCCAGCTCACCACCCACGGCAGGGCGAGGTGGCTACACCTTC
CDR3: CASSPPTAGRGGYTF

D: NA
size: NA
J: TRBJ2-2
V: TRBV5-5
DNA: TGTGCCAGCACCTGGGGGGGCAACACCGGGGAGCTGTTTTTT
CDR3: CASTWGGNTGELFF

D: TRBD2
size: few
J: TRBJ2-1
V: TRBV28
DNA: TGTGCCAGCAGTCCCGTTCGGGCTAGCGGGGGGTTCAGCTCCTACAATGAGCAGTTCTTC
CDR3: CASSPVRASGGFSSYNEQFF

D: NA
size: NA
J: TRBJ1-1
V: TRBV29-1
DNA: TGCAGCGTCCGAGGTACTGGGGGCGAACCTGAAAATAAAGCTTTCTTT
CDR3: CSVRGTGGEPENKAFF

D: TRBD2
size: NA
J: TRBJ2-2
V: TRBV9
DNA: TGTGCCAGCAGCGTAGAGGGACTAGGGCAGAACACCGGGGAGCTGTTTTTT
CDR3: CASSVEGLGQNTGELFF

D: TRBD1
size: NA
J: TRBJ1-2
V: TRBV27
DNA: TGTGCCAGCAGTTTCACAGGGGCCTATGGCTACACCTTC
CDR3: CASSFTGAYGYTF

D: NA
size: NA
J: TRBJ1-1
V: TRBV2
DNA: TGTGCCAGCAGTGAGATCTCGGGGGGGAACACTGAAGCTTTCTTT
CDR3: CASSEISGGNTEAFF

D: NA
size: NA
J: TRBJ1-6
V: TRBV10-3
DNA: TGTGCCATCAGTGATGCGGCGGGGGGCGTAGGTTCACCCCTCCACTTT
CDR3: CAISDAAGGVGSPLHF

D: NA
size: NA
J: TRBJ1-4
V: TRBV27
DNA: TGTGCCAGCACGCAGGGAGGTTTGGGATTGACTAATGAAAAACTGTTTTTT
CDR3: CASTQGGLGLTNEKLFF